Presented here are 13 T cell receptor beta chains from one specimen sequenced in a study of blood T cell repertoires in COVID-19. Measured with immunoSEQ multiplex PCR; TCRdb has only the in-frame clones, and not every one. This table has 250,000 to 350,000 clones, over 80% appearing once. Sequences were obtained from PBMCs or T cells enriched from blood (not recorded which). The receptors were gathered from a woman aged 18-30 years who had recovered from COVID-19.

CDR3 nucleotides: TGTGCCAGCAGCTTGGGGTATAGCGGGGGGGAGCAGTTCTTC. It translates to CASSLGYSGGEQFF. This chain uses TRBV5-6 with TRBJ2-1; 10 bases map to TRBD2. V shed 0 bases and J 10 bases; nucleotides not matched to a gene: 4. Germline V gene sequence: CDR1 SGHDT, CDR2 YYEEEE. The CDR3 is made up of 14 amino acids.

The J gene is TRBJ1-2, the V gene TRBV9; D possibly corresponds to TRBD1 (6 bases). V lost 4 bases, J lost 0 bases, and 10 bases lay in between. This CDR3 has 14 amino acids. Germline V gene lookup returns CDR1 SGDLS and CDR2 YYNGEE. The CDR3 protein is CASSPYRANYGYTF. The DNA of the CDR3 is TGTGCCAGCAGCCCATACAGGGCTAACTATGGCTACACCTTC. Variable domain in full (rest from reference TRBV9 and TRBJ1-2): DSGVTQTPKHLITATGQRVTLRCSPRSGDLSVYWYQQSLDQGLQFLIQYYNGEERAKGNILERFSAQQFPDLHSELNLSSLELGDSALYFCASSPYRANYGYTFGSGTRLTVV.

The chain recombines TRBV7-2 with TRBJ1-1, with D tentatively TRBD1 (5 bases). V gave up 1 base and J gave up 4 bases, with 10 bases separating them. The CDR3 totals 14 residues. Germline lookup yields CDR1 SGHTA and CDR2 FQGNSA. The CDR3 protein is CASSLVVGPTEAFF. The CDR3 DNA follows: TGTGCCAGCAGCTTAGTTGTGGGGCCCACTGAAGCTTTCTTT.

The chain joins TRBV9 to TRBJ2-3, with a weak D call TRBD2 (5 bases). The CDR3 consists of 14 residues. Germline V gene data show CDR1 as SGDLS and CDR2 as YYNGEE. Between the trimmed V and J ends, which lost 0 bases and 4 bases, there was a span of 9 bases. CDR3 amino acids: CASSVVSSSDTQYF. CDR3 in DNA: TGTGCCAGCAGCGTAGTTTCTAGCTCAGATACGCAGTATTTT.

The chain employs TRBV7-2 and TRBJ1-2; 8 bases are shared with TRBD1. After removal of 1 base from V and 8 bases from J, the junction contained 6 bases not matched to a gene. Germline assignment: CDR1 SGHTA and CDR2 FQGNSA. The CDR3 has 14 residues. As DNA, the CDR3 is TGTGCCAGCAGCTTAGAAAGGACAGGGTACGGCTACACCTTC. As protein: CASSLERTGYGYTF.

The chain has TRBV5-1 and TRBJ2-7, with a weak D call TRBD1 (6 bases). V lost 0 bases, J lost 3 bases, and 10 bases lay in between. The germline V gene has CDR1 SGHRS and CDR2 YFSETQ. The CDR3 has 14 residues. CDR3 coding DNA: TGCGCCAGCAGCTTGGGGATAGGGGGCTACGAGCAGTACTTC. Protein sequence: CASSLGIGGYEQYF.

The chain is built from TRBV27 and TRBJ1-2; 7 nucleotides line up with TRBD1. The CDR3 is 13 residues long. V gave up 6 bases and J gave up 3 bases; unmatched junction bases: 4. The germline V gene has CDR1 MNHEY and CDR2 SMNVEV (reference sequence). The CDR3 DNA follows: TGTGCCAGCAGAAAGACAGGGTACTATGGCTACACCTTC. Translating gives CASRKTGYYGYTF.

V is TRBV4-1 and J is TRBJ2-1; 13 bases are shared with TRBD2. CDR3 length: 18 amino acids. Trimming cost V 5 bases and J 5 bases; bases outside gene matches: 12. From germline, CDR1 is MGHRA and CDR2 YSYEKL. The CDR3 DNA reads as TGCGCCAGCAGCGTTGGAGGGACTAGCGGGATTTTTCACAATGAGCAGTTCTTC. Translated, it gives CASSVGGTSGIFHNEQFF.

The V and J genes are TRBV18 and TRBJ2-7; 16 bases align to TRBD2. The length of the CDR3 is 18 residues. Germline CDR1 KGHSH, CDR2 LQKENI. The trim removed 3 bases at V and 3 bases at J, leaving 8 bases unmatched. The CDR3 loop reads CASSPRGLAGGVNYEQYF. The DNA for the CDR3 is TGTGCCAGCTCACCGCGGGGACTAGCGGGAGGGGTAAACTACGAGCAGTACTTC.

The genes are TRBV7-6 and TRBJ2-7, with 11 bases matching TRBD2. The ends lost 5 bases at V and 7 bases at J; junction bases unmatched: 10. This CDR3 is built from 15 residues. Germline CDR1 and CDR2: SGHVS and FNYEAQ. Here the CDR3 reads CASSVTSGGAVEQYF. The CDR3 DNA sequence: TGTGCCAGCAGCGTTACTAGCGGGGGAGCAGTGGAGCAGTACTTC.

The chain carries TRBV7-9 and TRBJ1-2; D is ambiguous. V was cut by 1 base and J by 8 bases, with 14 bases left in between. The CDR3 contains 14 residues. Germline CDR1 SEHNR, CDR2 FQNEAQ (reference sequence). The CDR3 sequence: CASSLGMESAGYTF. The CDR3, as DNA: TGTGCCAGCAGCTTAGGAATGGAGAGCGCCGGCTACACCTTC.

The table lists this clone with a count of one. The chain carries TRBV11-2 and TRBJ2-1, with D possibly matching TRBD1 (7 bases). V lost 3 bases and J 4 bases, leaving 13 bases between the germline ends. Germline CDR1 and CDR2: SGHAT and FQNNGV. The CDR3 loop spans 15 amino acids. DNA of the CDR3: TGTGCCAGCAGCTTCGGCAGGGGGGAGTACAATGAGCAGTTCTTC. Translation gives CASSFGRGEYNEQFF.

CDR3 sequence (DNA): TGTGCCTGGGGGGGGCCAGGTGGTGGCAATCAGCCCCAGCATTTT. It yields the protein CAWGGPGGGNQPQHF. The chain combines TRBV30 with TRBJ1-5; TRBD1 is a possible D gene (6 bases). In germline, CDR1 is GTSNPN, CDR2 SVGIG (reference sequence). This CDR3 comprises 15 residues. Trimming took 5 bases from V and 2 from J, leaving 16 bases between them.